This T cell receptor beta chain was recovered during a study of blood T cell repertoires in COVID-19. Study-wide background: T cells, B-cell-depleted T cells, or PBMCs provided the cDNA or gDNA that served as material.

The V gene's germline CDR1 is MNHEY and CDR2 SVGEGT. Trimming took 2 bases from V and 0 from J, leaving 14 bases between them. This CDR3 has 17 residues. Original analysis: The authors estimated nucleated cell counts from reference gene primer amplification. Here immunoSEQ multiplex PCR was the method, and the copy in TCRdb shows in-frame clones only, minus some. The V and J calls and the clone size are those of that table, but D and trimming were determined from the DNA. The sample holds 300,000 to 400,000 clones, approximately 86% seen once. Allocation to cohorts depended on clinical history reported by the participants.

What was sequenced was PBMCs or T cells enriched from blood (not recorded which). This rearrangement joins TRBV6-2 or TRBV6-3 to TRBJ2-1, with D perhaps TRBD2 (6 bases). This clonotype was sampled from a woman aged 35 to 49 with acute COVID-19. In DNA form, the CDR3 reads TGTGCCAGCAGTTACGAGCGTGGCGGGAACTCCTACAATGAGCAGTTCTTC. The encoded protein is CASSYERGGNSYNEQFF.